In this sample, the clone carrying this T cell receptor beta chain turned up many times. Its antigen is not identified. Trimming removed 0 bases from V and 2 bases from J, with 13 bases in between. CDR1 and CDR2 (germline): SGHRS, YFSETQ. This CDR3 comprises 16 residues. This sample is drawn from a study of T cells in Graves' hyperthyroidism and ophthalmopathy. Study-level results: Among thyroid clonotypes expanded above 0.001, most also appeared in blood. Median prediction lead before ophthalmopathy onset was 6 to 8 months with the model.

Patients aged 18 to 65 had newly diagnosed hyperthyroidism that had lasted under 2 months. Researchers barred patients who had uncontrolled infection, other autoimmune disease, pregnancy or lactation. RNA transcripts provided the source from which TCR beta CDR3 regions were amplified. TCR CDR3 underwent first-round RT-PCR with the HTBI primer set. TCRdb re-analysed the multiplex PCR reads in MiXCR, keeping a single row per CDR3 protein. The sample records a few hundred thousand distinct CDR3 sequences, around a sixth being singletons. This rearrangement joins TRBV5-1 to TRBJ2-3; tentatively, D is TRBD2 (6 bases). The sequenced material came from blood. This TCR came from a woman younger than 45 with Graves' hyperthyroidism. DNA for the CDR3: TGCGCCAGCAGCTTGGATTGGAGGGTGGCCACAGATACGCAGTATTTT. Encoded protein: CASSLDWRVATDTQYF. The variable domain in full, with the rest retrieved from reference TRBV5-1 and TRBJ2-3, is KAGVTQTPRYLIKTRGQQVTLSCSPISGHRSVSWYQQTPGQGLQFLFEYFSETQRNKGNFPGRFSGRQFSNSRSEMNVSTLELGDSALYLCASSLDWRVATDTQYFGPGTRLTVL.